This T cell receptor (beta chain) was identified during a study of cytomegalovirus exposure and HLA in healthy donors (dated by TCRdb to about 2017). At the level of the whole study: According to an earlier analysis of 550 to 700 of the donors, about 179 million T cells yielded roughly 110 million unique TCR beta sequences and about 300 Gb of sequence data. An early release that covered 640 HLA-typed donors contained approximately 300 gigabases of sequencing data and 75 million to 100 million unique TCR sequences. Of the 300 to 450 genotyped donors, around 81% fell in the genetic ancestry cluster associated with self-reported Caucasian donors. The study aimed to test whether cataloging public T cell receptors could reveal signatures of past pathogen exposure. The study used immunosequencing to profile the T cell repertoires of 666 subjects and linked those repertoires to cytomegalovirus serostatus. Along with the roughly 670-subject first cohort, a separate validation cohort of around 110 different subjects was used. The study combined high-throughput TCR immunosequencing, statistical association of individual TCRs with disease status, and machine learning to predict cytomegalovirus infection status. To study patterns of TCR occurrence, a later analysis re-analyzed previously published TCR beta repertoires from around 700 donors and added high-resolution HLA genotyping. Rather than drawing on any new phenotypic data, the later analysis identified candidate immune exposures from TCR beta sequences and the way those sequences occurred across donors. To decide whether each TCR beta V gene segment behaved as functional or pseudogenic, an earlier analysis of nearly 600 of the donors relied on high-throughput TCR beta sequencing. Donor age, sex, ethnicity and CMV serostatus were compiled alongside the repertoire data. A later genetic analysis used genome-wide SNP genotypes for about 60% of the 666 donors, treating that subset as a discovery cohort. All discovery cohort repertoires had been generated using a single sequencing platform. HLA typing included class I and class II loci at four-digit resolution. Typing coverage varied by locus: about 620-630 donors for A, B, C, DRB1 and DQB1; roughly 510 for DQA1; nearly 610 for DPA1; fewer than 480 for DPB1. Roughly 5 DR-DQ haplotypes were handled as single units for association and clustering, since linkage in the cohort was strong. Among roughly 370 genotyped donors of the cohort, an average of roughly 240,000 unique TCR beta nucleotide sequences were sequenced per donor, around 20% of them non-productive.

Overall study outcomes, separate from this receptor: In a later analysis, around 17,000 TCR beta sequences were associated with specific HLA alleles at a false discovery rate of 0.05. In a later analysis, several top co-occurrence clusters were reported to appear linked to parvovirus B19, influenza, CMV and Epstein-Barr virus. Linkage disequilibrium might explain the correlated functional status among segregating V segments, but an unknown experimental factor could not be ruled out. Most CMV-associated TCR beta chains appeared to be HLA-restricted in a later analysis, and the HLA associations seemed to be driven largely by CMV exposure. A later genetic analysis reported fewer N-insertions in productive TCRs among donors in an Asian-associated ancestry cluster than the roughly 620-donor mean. In vitro tests confirmed that a few of the cytomegalovirus-associated TCR beta chains recognize cytomegalovirus antigens. The earlier analysis of approximately 590 of the donors excluded roughly 17 rarely observed V segments, including chromosome 9 orphons, because counts were too low. HLA typing was unavailable for some donors at each locus, so association tests used only the typed subset. Cytomegalovirus status was reported to be diagnosed by the classifier with high specificity and sensitivity in both the original and validation cohorts. In a later analysis, HLA-associated TCR beta chains showed more clonal expansion and lower generation probabilities than non-associated chains that were equally common. The presence/absence analyses assumed that sequencing depth was roughly uniform across donors, and that assumption may not be true. Most TCR sequences were seen in very few donors, while some public TCRs were found in many individuals. This cohort had only TCR beta chains sequenced, and the lack of alpha or paired-chain data limited which features could be detected. V-gene and J-gene trimming of TCR beta chains was associated with a missense DCLRE1C variant in a later genetic analysis, and the association was replicated in an independent cohort. A total of 150 to 200 TCR beta chains were listed by the study as associated with cytomegalovirus. The authors suggested that the approach could potentially be extended to other disease states and immunological phenotypes. A later analysis found that TCR association rates varied across HLA loci, with DRB1 alleles showing the most associated TCRs and HLA-C alleles the fewest. Some IMGT-functional V segments, including TRBV6-2 and TRBV6-3, could not be distinguished by the 87-base-pair reads and were therefore excluded. A group of highly shared sequence variants was considered likely to be a technical artifact of the sequencing pipeline. For the cohort, immune exposure information was limited to CMV serostatus. When HLA alleles, especially DR and DQ, strongly co-occurred, TCR associations were difficult to assign to individual alleles. In an earlier analysis of some 550 of the donors, most TCR beta V segments were observed in productive rearrangements about 87% or about 30% of the time, broadly matching IMGT annotations. A further reported finding was that TCR beta sequences accurately predicted the HLA-A and HLA-B alleles for most subjects in the first cohort.

As to this clone: Which antigen it targets is not known. Per-base quality was not reported, and no clone a single base away is much larger than it.

The library was generated by the immunoSEQ multiplex PCR assay. For the multiplex PCR, a mixture combining 60 forward primers for TCR Vbeta segments and 13 reverse primers for TCR Jbeta segments was used. A multiplex PCR assay on genomic DNA amplified the CDR3 region of rearranged TCR beta genes. Amplified TCR beta libraries were sequenced as 87-base-pair reads on the Illumina HiSeq System. Per the source publication's procedure: Across the 600 to 700 repertoires, a later analysis counted approximately 83 million unique TCR beta chains, roughly 11 million of which were shared by at least two donors. Raw reads were error-corrected and collapsed into unique sequences by a nearest-neighbor algorithm in which closely related sequences were merged to remove PCR and sequencing errors. V, D and J gene segments were assigned by aligning CDR3 sequences to IMGT reference sequences. For a sequence to be retained, a match of at least six nucleotides to both a V gene segment and a J gene segment was required. A rearrangement counted as productive if the CDR3 had no stop codons and remained in frame with V and J, and every other rearrangement counted as non-productive. CDR3 was defined by IMGT convention, running from the second conserved V-encoded cysteine to the conserved J-encoded phenylalanine. The earlier analysis of a few hundred of the donors excluded sequences that lacked an unambiguous match to a single V gene segment. In an earlier analysis of approximately 610 of the donors, V segments were called functional above 56.7% productive rearrangements and were called segregating when the between-donor standard deviation exceeded 5%. A statistical classification framework was built to diagnose cytomegalovirus status from the catalog of TCR beta chain sequences. V and J gene assignment, in a later analysis, came from comparing TCR nucleotide sequences with IMGT/GENE-DB human TR gene sequences. Using the TCRdist pipeline, a later analysis assigned CDR3 sequences along with most-parsimonious VDJ recombination scenarios. In a later analysis, each TCR beta chain was defined by its CDR3 amino acid sequence together with its V-gene family, and reads without a unique V-gene family were excluded. As a way to deal with suspected cross-contamination and a sequencing artifact, a later analysis dropped approximately 570 nucleotide sequences that were highly shared and had low generation probability. In a later analysis, a clonal expansion index for each public chain was calculated from normalized within-repertoire ranks of inferred template counts. Generation probabilities in a later analysis came from a VDJ recombination model fitted to out-of-frame rearrangements, and those results were checked against IGoR. Hypergeometric tests were used in a later analysis to score TCR-TCR, TCR-HLA and TCR-CMV co-occurrence, with a repertoire-size bias correction applied to the TCR pairs. To estimate false discovery rates, a later analysis permuted the HLA or CMV assignments 20 times. A later analysis grouped co-occurring TCRs with DBSCAN, adding TCRdist sequence similarity when clustering within HLA-allele-positive subsets. Co-occurrence clustering excluded repertoires with fewer than 30,000 or more than 120,000 public chains, plus five with anomalous nucleotide sharing. In TCRdb, the immuneACCESS table is reduced to in-frame sequences with V and J assigned. These tables do not hold every clone; where another copy was compared, an unresolved V gene accounts for under half, and the others remain unexplained. D and trimming come from the DNA, and the V and J calls and clone size come from that table. This sample lists tens of thousands of clones; approximately 86% were detected once. The ten largest clones capture about 8.6% of the sample.

The cohort comprised several hundred healthy bone marrow donors. At the time of sampling, all cohort members were nominally healthy, though unrecorded immune exposures were likely present. The donor was CMV seropositive and was included in the group of 290 or so seropositive cohort members. A peripheral blood sample was collected from each donor, and TCR beta sequencing was performed on peripheral blood mononuclear cells. Genomic DNA extraction from the blood cell samples was performed with the Qiagen DNeasy Blood Extraction Kit. V is pared back by 1 base and J by 2 bases, with 5 bases lying between the germline termini. The CDR3 starts with the cysteine, ends with the phenylalanine, and has 13 residues. The CDR3 DNA has 39 bases and is translated from base 1. Looking up the germline V gene (reference sequence) yields CDR1 SEHNR and CDR2 FQNEAQ.

The chain employs TRBV7-9 and TRBJ2-5, with no confident D gene call. The sequenced sample consisted of PBMCs. The sequence was obtained from a man younger than 45 in good health and CMV-seropositive. The CDR3 sequence is CASSLGQQETQYF. Here is the DNA: TGTGCCAGCAGCTTAGGGCAGCAAGAGACCCAGTACTTC.